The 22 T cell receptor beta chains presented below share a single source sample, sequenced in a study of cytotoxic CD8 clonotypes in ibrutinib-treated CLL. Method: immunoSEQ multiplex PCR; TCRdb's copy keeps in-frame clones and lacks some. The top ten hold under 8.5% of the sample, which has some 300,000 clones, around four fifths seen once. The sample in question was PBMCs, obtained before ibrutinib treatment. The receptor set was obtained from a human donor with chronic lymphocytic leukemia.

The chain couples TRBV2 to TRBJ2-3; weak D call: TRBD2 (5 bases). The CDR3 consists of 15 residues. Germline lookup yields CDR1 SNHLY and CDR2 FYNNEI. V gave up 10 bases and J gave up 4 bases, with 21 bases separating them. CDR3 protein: CATIRLPLNPDTQYF. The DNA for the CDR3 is TGTGCCACCATTCGACTACCTCTTAACCCAGATACGCAGTATTTT. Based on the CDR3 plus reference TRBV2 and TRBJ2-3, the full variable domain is EPEVTQTPSHQVTQMGQEVILRCVPISNHLYFYWYRQILGQKVEFLVSFYNNEISEKSEIFDDQFSVERPDGSNFTLKIRSTKLEDSAMYFCATIRLPLNPDTQYFGPGTRLTVL.

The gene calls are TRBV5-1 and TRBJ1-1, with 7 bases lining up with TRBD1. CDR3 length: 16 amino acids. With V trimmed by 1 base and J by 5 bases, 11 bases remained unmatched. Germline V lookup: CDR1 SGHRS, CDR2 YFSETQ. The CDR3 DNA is TGCGCCAGCAGCTTGACAGACAGGGAGTGGAGGACTGAAGCTTTCTTT. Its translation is CASSLTDREWRTEAFF.

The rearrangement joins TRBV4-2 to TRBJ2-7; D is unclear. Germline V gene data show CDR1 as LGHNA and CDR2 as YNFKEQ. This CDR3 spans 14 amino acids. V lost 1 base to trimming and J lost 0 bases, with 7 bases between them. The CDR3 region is CASSQGQSSYEQYF. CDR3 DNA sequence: TGTGCCAGCAGCCAAGGACAAAGCTCCTACGAGCAGTACTTC.

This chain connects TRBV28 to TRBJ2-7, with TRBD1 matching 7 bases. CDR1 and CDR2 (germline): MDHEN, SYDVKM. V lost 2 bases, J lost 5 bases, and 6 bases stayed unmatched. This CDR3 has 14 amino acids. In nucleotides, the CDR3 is TGTGCCAGCAGTTTAGAGGACAGGCGGGACGAGCAGTACTTC. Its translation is CASSLEDRRDEQYF.

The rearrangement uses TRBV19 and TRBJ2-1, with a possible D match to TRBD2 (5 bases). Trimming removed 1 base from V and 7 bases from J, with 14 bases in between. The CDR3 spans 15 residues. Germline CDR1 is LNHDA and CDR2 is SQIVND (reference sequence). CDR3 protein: CASSIVGTRSNEQFF. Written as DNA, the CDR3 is TGTGCCAGTAGTATAGTCGGTACTAGGTCTAATGAGCAGTTCTTC.

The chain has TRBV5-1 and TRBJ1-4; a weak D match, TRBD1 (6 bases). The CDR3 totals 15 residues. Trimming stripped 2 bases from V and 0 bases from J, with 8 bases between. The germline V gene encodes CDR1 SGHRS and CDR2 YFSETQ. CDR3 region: CASSLQGATNEKLFF. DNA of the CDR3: TGCGCCAGCAGCTTACAGGGTGCAACTAATGAAAAACTGTTTTTT.

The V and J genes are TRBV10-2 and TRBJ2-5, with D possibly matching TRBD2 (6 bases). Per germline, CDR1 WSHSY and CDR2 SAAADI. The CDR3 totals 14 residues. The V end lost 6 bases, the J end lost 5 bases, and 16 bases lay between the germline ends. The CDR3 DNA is TGCGCCAGCAGGGACACCTCCCGGGGGGAGACCCAGTACTTC. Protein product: CASRDTSRGETQYF.

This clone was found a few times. The CDR3 here is CASSLVGEELFF. The CDR3 bases are TGTGCCAGCAGCTTAGTAGGGGAAGAACTGTTTTTT. The rearrangement links TRBV7-8 to TRBJ1-4, with D possibly matching TRBD1 (5 bases). The V end lost 1 base, the J end lost 12 bases, and 9 bases lay between the germline ends. Per germline, CDR1 SGHVS and CDR2 FQNEAQ. The CDR3 contains 12 residues.

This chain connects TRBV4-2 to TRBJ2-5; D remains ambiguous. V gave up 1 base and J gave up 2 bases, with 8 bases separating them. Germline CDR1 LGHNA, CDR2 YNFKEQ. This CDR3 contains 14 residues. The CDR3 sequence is CASSQGLAQETQYF. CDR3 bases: TGTGCCAGCAGCCAAGGCCTCGCTCAAGAGACCCAGTACTTC.

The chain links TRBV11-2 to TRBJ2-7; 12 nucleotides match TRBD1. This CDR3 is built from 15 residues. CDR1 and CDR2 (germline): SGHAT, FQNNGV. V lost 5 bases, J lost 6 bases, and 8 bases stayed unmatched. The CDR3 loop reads CASSPHGTGGLEQYF. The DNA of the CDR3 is TGTGCCAGCAGCCCTCACGGGACAGGGGGCCTCGAGCAGTACTTC.

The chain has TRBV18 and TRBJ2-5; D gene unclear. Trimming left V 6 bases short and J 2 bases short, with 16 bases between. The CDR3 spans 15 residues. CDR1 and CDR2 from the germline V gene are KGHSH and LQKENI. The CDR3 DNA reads TGTGCCAGCTCCTCGCGCGGAGTTAAGCAAGAGACCCAGTACTTC. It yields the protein CASSSRGVKQETQYF.

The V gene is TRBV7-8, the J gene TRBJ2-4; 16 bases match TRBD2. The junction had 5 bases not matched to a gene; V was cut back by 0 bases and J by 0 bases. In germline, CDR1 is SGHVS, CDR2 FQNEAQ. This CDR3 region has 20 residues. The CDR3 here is CASSLAPGLAGGKAKNIQYF. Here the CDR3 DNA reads TGTGCCAGCAGCTTAGCCCCGGGACTAGCGGGAGGGAAAGCCAAAAACATTCAGTACTTC.

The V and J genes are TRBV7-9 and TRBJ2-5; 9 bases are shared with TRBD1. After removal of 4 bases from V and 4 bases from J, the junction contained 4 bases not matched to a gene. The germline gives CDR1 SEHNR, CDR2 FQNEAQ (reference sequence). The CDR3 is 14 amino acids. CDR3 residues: CASSSRDRAETQYF. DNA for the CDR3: TGTGCCAGCAGCTCCCGGGACAGGGCAGAGACCCAGTACTTC. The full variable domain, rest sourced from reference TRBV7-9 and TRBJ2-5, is DTGVSQNPRHKITKRGQNVTFRCDPISEHNRLYWYRQTLGQGPEFLTYFQNEAQLEKSRLLSDRFSAERPKGSFSTLEIQRTEQGDSAMYLCASSSRDRAETQYFGPGTRLLVL.

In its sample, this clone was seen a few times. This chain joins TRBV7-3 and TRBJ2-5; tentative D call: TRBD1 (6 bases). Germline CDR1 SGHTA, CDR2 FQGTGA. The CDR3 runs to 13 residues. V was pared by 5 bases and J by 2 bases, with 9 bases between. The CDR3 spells CASSRQGQETQYF. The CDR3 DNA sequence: TGTGCCAGCAGCAGGCAGGGGCAAGAGACCCAGTACTTC.

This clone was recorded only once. The CDR3 region is CATTLGRQYEKLFF. The CDR3 nucleotides read TGTGCCACCACCCTAGGGAGGCAGTATGAAAAACTGTTTTTT. This sequence joins TRBV15 and TRBJ1-4; D gene uncertain. Germline V gene data show CDR1 as LNHNV and CDR2 as YYDKDF (reference sequence). V gave up 7 bases and J gave up 6 bases, with 15 bases separating them. The CDR3 covers 14 residues.

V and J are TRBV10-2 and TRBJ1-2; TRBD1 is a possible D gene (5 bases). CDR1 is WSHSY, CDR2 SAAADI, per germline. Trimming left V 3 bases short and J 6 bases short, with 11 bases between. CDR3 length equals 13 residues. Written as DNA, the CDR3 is TGCGCCAGCAGTGAAGGTGGGGGGAATGGCTACACCTTC. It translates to CASSEGGGNGYTF.

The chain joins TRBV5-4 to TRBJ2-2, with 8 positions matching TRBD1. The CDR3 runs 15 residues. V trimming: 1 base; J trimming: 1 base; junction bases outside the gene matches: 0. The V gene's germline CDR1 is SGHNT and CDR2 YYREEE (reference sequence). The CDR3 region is CASSLTGGNTGELFF. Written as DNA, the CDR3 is TGTGCCAGCAGCTTGACAGGGGGGAACACCGGGGAGCTGTTTTTT.

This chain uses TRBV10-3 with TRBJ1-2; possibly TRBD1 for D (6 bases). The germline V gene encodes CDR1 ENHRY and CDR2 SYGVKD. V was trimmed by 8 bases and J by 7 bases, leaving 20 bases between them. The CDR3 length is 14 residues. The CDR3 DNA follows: TGTGCCATCTTGAATTCCAGCCGGGGGGCTGGCTACACCTTC. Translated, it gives CAILNSSRGAGYTF.

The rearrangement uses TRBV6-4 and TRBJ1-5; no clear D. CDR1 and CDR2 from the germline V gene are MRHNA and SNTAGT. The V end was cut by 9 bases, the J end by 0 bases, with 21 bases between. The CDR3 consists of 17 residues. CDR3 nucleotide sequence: TGTGCCAGTTTTTCCCCAAAGACTGAATATAGCAATCAGCCCCAGCATTTT. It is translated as CASFSPKTEYSNQPQHF.

DNA of the CDR3: TGTGCCAGCAGCTTACTCCAGGGCGGCCGCGGTGAGCAGTTCTTC. This translates into CASSLLQGGRGEQFF. V gene TRBV7-8 combines with J gene TRBJ2-1; D possibly corresponds to TRBD1 (5 bases). This CDR3 is built from 15 residues. Germline CDR1 SGHVS, CDR2 FQNEAQ. V was pared by 2 bases and J by 9 bases, with 17 bases between.

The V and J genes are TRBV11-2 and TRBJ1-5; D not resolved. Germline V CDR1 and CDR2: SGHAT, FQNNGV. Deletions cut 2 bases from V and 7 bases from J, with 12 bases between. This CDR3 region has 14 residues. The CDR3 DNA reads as TGTGCCAGCAGCTTAAATTCGGGCGGCCAGCCCCAGCATTTT. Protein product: CASSLNSGGQPQHF.

DNA of the CDR3: TGCGCCAGCAGCCCGGGTCCGGCTAGCGGATCCCCCCAGTACTTC. Translating it yields CASSPGPASGSPQYF. The rearrangement uses TRBV5-1 and TRBJ2-5; 7 bases are a match to TRBD2. V trimming: 4 bases; J trimming: 9 bases; junction bases outside the gene matches: 15. CDR3 length: 15 amino acids. The V gene's germline CDR1 is SGHRS and CDR2 YFSETQ.